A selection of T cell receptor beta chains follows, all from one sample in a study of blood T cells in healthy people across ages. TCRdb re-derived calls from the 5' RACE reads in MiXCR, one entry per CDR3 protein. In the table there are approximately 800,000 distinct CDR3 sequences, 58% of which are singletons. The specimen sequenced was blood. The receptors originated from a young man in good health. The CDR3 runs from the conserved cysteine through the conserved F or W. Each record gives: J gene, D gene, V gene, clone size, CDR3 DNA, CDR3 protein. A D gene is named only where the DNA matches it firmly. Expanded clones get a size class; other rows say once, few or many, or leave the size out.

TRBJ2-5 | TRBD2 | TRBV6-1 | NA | TGTGCCAGCAGTGACACGGGGGGGCCAGGGCAAGAGACCCAGTACTTC | CASSDTGGPGQETQYF
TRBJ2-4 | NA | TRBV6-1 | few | TGTGCCAGCAGGGAGGGAGTTGGTGACATTCAGTACTTC | CASREGVGDIQYF
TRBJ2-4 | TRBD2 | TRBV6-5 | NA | TGTGCCAGCAGTGACTCCGGACTAGCGGGTATCAAAAACATTCAGTACTTC | CASSDSGLAGIKNIQYF
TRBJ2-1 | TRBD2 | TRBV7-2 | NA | TGTGCCAGCAGCTCGAATAGCGGGAGGTTGCAGAATGAGCAGTTCTTC | CASSSNSGRLQNEQFF
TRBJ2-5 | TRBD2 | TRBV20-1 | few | TGCAGTGCCTTAACTAGCGGGGGGTCCCAAGAGACCCAGTACTTC | CSALTSGGSQETQYF
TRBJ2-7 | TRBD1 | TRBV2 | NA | TGTGCCAGCAAGCTCGGGACAGGGGGTCTCGAGCAGTACTTC | CASKLGTGGLEQYF
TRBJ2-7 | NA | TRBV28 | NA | TGTGCCAGCAGTTCAGGGGTGGGGGCTCCCGAGCAGTACTTC | CASSSGVGAPEQYF
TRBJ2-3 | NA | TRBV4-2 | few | TGTGCCAGCAGCCAAGATGGGCTAGCTGACACGCAGTATTTT | CASSQDGLADTQYF
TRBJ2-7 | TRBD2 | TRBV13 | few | TGTGCCAGCAGCTCCCTTAGCGGGGTGACCTACGAGCAGTACTTC | CASSSLSGVTYEQYF
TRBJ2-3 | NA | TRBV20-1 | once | TGCAGTGCTAGAGACCAATCCGGGACAACGGCGGTAGATACGCAGTATTTT | CSARDQSGTTAVDTQYF
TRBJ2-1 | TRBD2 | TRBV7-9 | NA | TGTGCCAGCAGCTTCCAACTAGCGGGAGCTTACAATGAGCAGTTCTTC | CASSFQLAGAYNEQFF
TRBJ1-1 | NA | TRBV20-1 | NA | TGCAGAGCTCCTCGAGAAGGGAACACTGAAGCTTTCTTT | CRAPREGNTEAFF
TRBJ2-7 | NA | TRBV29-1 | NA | TGCAGCGTTGATTATGGGTACGAGCAGTACTTC | CSVDYGYEQYF
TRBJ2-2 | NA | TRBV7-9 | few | TGTGCCAGCAGTCCCCCACAACAACTCGGGGAGCTGTTTTTT | CASSPPQQLGELFF
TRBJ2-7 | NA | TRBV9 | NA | TGTGCCAGCAGCCCTCGGGACGGTTGGGGCTACGAGCAGTACTTC | CASSPRDGWGYEQYF
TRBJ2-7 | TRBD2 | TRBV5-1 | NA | TGCGCCAGCAGCTTGGTTCTAGCGGGAGAATACGAGCAGTACTTC | CASSLVLAGEYEQYF
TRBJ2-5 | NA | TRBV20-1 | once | TGCAGTGCTAGAGGCTCCCTGACACCTGGAGAGCAGTACTTC | CSARGSLTPGEQYF
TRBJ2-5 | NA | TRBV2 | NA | TGTGCCAGCAAGTCGGTCACTTTCCAAGAGACCCAGTACTTC | CASKSVTFQETQYF
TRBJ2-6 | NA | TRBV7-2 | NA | TGTGCCAGCAGCTTACTGCCCCCCCCTGGGGCCAACGTCCTGACTTTC | CASSLLPPPGANVLTF
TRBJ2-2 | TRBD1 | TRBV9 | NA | TGTGCCAGCAGCGTTACAGGGGTCCCTGTCAACACCGGGGAGCTGTTTTTT | CASSVTGVPVNTGELFF
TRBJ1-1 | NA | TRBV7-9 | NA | TGTGCCAGCAGCTTAGACAGGGTAACGGCTTTCTTT | CASSLDRVTAFF
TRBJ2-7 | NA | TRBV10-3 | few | TGTGCCATACTCTACGCCGAGGGGAGCTCCTACGAGCAGTACTTC | CAILYAEGSSYEQYF
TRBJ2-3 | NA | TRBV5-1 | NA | TGCGCCAGCAGCTTGGATCCTAACGGTGCTGATACGCAGTATTTT | CASSLDPNGADTQYF
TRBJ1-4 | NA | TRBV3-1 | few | TGTGCCAGCAGCTCTACCTTGGGAGGCATCGAAAAACTGTTTTTT | CASSSTLGGIEKLFF
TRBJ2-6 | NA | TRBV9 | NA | TGTGCCAGCAGCGTAGCAAGTAGGCTTGGGGCCAACGTCCTGACTTTC | CASSVASRLGANVLTF
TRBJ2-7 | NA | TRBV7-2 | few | TGTGCCAGCAGCTTAACATATCTTAGGAACGAGCAGTACTTC | CASSLTYLRNEQYF
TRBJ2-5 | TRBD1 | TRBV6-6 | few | TGTGCCAGCAGTTTGACAGGGGGCGCGACCCAGTACTTC | CASSLTGGATQYF
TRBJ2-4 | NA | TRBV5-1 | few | TGCGCCAGCAGCGATGGTGACAAAAACATTCAGTACTTC | CASSDGDKNIQYF
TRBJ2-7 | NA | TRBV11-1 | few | TGTGCCAGCAGCTTAGCGACGGGTCCCTACGAGCAGTACTTC | CASSLATGPYEQYF
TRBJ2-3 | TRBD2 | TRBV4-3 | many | TGCGCCAGCAGCCAAGAACTAGCGGGAGCAGATACGCAGTATTTT | CASSQELAGADTQYF
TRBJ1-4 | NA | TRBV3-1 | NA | TGTGCCAGCAGTCCTCAGTCAACTAATGAAAAACTGTTTTTT | CASSPQSTNEKLFF
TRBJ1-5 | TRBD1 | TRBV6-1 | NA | TGTGCCGGCTCGGGACAGCGTAACCAGCCCCAGCATTTT | CAGSGQRNQPQHF
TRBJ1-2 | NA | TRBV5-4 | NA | TGTGCCAGCAGCTTGGACGGCAGGGGTTTATATGGCTACACCTTC | CASSLDGRGLYGYTF
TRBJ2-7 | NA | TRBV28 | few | TGTGCCAGCAATTCAGGACAAATATACGAGCAGTACTTC | CASNSGQIYEQYF
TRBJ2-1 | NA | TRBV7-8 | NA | TGTGCCAGCAGTAGTGCAACGACCCACAATGAGCAGTTCTTC | CASSSATTHNEQFF
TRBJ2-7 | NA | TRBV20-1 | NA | TGCAGTGTCCCCCCGGGACTTACATACTACGAGCAGTACTTC | CSVPPGLTYYEQYF
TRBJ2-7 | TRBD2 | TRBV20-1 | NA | TGCAGTGCTAGAGATCGGAAGACTAGCGGGGTCAATGAGCAGTACTTC | CSARDRKTSGVNEQYF
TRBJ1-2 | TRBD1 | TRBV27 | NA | TGTGCCAGCAGTCGGACAGGGGGCGGCGGTGGCTACACCTTC | CASSRTGGGGGYTF
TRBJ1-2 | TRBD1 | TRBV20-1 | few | TGCAGTGCTAGAGACCAGGACAGGGGACGTGGCTACACCTTC | CSARDQDRGRGYTF
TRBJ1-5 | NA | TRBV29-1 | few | TGCAGCGTTGAAGAGGGGGTGAATCAGCCCCAGCATTTT | CSVEEGVNQPQHF
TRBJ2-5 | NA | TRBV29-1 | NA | TGCAGCGTTCACCGGGGTGTAATCCAAGAGACCCAGTACTTC | CSVHRGVIQETQYF
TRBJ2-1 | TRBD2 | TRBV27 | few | TGTGCCAGCAGTTTCTCGGCTAGCGGGACCCTCTACAATGAGCAGTTCTTC | CASSFSASGTLYNEQFF
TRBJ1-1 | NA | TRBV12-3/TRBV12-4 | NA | TGTGCCAGCCGGATCGGGCCCCATGGTGAAGCTTTCTTT | CASRIGPHGEAFF
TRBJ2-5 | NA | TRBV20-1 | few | TGCAGTGCTAGGGGGGGCGGTGGACAAGAGACCCAGTACTTC | CSARGGGGQETQYF
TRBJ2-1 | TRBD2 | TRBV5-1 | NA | TGCGCCAGCAGCTTACGACGACCGACTAGCGGGACGCTTGTTTTTGTCTATGAGCAGTTCTTC | CASSLRRPTSGTLVFVYEQFF
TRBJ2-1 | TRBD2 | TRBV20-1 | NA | TGCAGTGCTCCGAGCCATCTTAGCGGGATAAGAGGCGGTGAGCAGTTCTTC | CSAPSHLSGIRGGEQFF
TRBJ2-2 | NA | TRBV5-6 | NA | TGCGCCAGCAGCTTATTCTCCGGGGAGCTGTTTTTT | CASSLFSGELFF
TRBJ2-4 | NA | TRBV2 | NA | TGTGCCAGCAGTGAAGGCGGGGACAAAAACATTCAGTACTTC | CASSEGGDKNIQYF
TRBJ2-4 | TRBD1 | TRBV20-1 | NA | TGCAGTGCTAGAGGTAGCGGACAGGGGAAGCAGTACTTC | CSARGSGQGKQYF
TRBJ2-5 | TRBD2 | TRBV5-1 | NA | TGCGCCAGCAGCCCCCTTAGCGGGGGAAGAGAGACCCAGTACTTC | CASSPLSGGRETQYF
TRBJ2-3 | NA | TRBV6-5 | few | TGTGCCAGCAGTTACTGGGCGGCTAGCACAGATACGCAGTATTTT | CASSYWAASTDTQYF
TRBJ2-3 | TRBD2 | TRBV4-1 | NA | TGCGCCAGCAGCCAAGCCCGACTAGCGGATAGCACAGATACGCAGTATTTT | CASSQARLADSTDTQYF